These 32 T cell receptor beta chains were sequenced from one sample in a study of T cell responses to AZD1222 COVID-19 vaccine. This table comes from immunoSEQ multiplex PCR, and its TCRdb copy is limited to in-frame clones, with some not included. The sample shows about 150,000 clones, about 90% of them seen only once. Specimen: peripheral blood, collected 28 days after the second AZD1222 dose. Receptors originate from an adult who received the AZD1222 COVID-19 vaccine.

As DNA, the CDR3 is TGTGCCAGCAGCTTAGGGAGCCCGGGACTAAACTATGAGCAGTTCTTC. It translates to CASSLGSPGLNYEQFF. The V and J genes are TRBV7-3 and TRBJ2-1; TRBD2 matches at 7 bases. Looked up from germline, CDR1 is SGHTA and CDR2 is FQGTGA. The CDR3 extends over 16 amino acids. Trimming removed 2 bases from V and 8 bases from J; junction bases left unmatched: 12.

The CDR3 nucleotides read TGTGCCAGTAGTTTGGATTTGGGACTAACAGGGACCCAGTACTTC. Its translation is CASSLDLGLTGTQYF. The rearrangement joins TRBV19 to TRBJ2-5, with TRBD2 identical over 7 bases. This CDR3 comprises 15 residues. Germline V gene lookup returns CDR1 LNHDA and CDR2 SQIVND (reference sequence). J was trimmed by 7 bases and V by 5 bases; bases with no gene match: 13.

This chain connects TRBV19 to TRBJ2-1; possibly TRBD2 for D (6 bases). This CDR3 spans 15 amino acids. Trimming shortened V by 3 bases and J by 7 bases, and 16 bases separated the two germline ends. Per the germline V gene, CDR1 is LNHDA and CDR2 is SQIVND (reference sequence). The CDR3 DNA reads TGTGCCAGTAGTATTTGGGTAGCGGAGGTTAATGAGCAGTTCTTC. Protein: CASSIWVAEVNEQFF.

This chain joins TRBV5-1 and TRBJ2-3; no firm D call. CDR3 length equals 14 residues. The V gene's germline CDR1 is SGHRS and CDR2 YFSETQ. Trimming removed 4 bases at V and 5 bases at J, with 14 bases between. The CDR3 protein is CASSRTGPLDTQYF. The CDR3 nucleotides are TGCGCCAGCAGCCGTACCGGACCATTAGATACGCAGTATTTT.

The rearrangement uses TRBV29-1 and TRBJ1-2; 12 bases align to TRBD1. The trim removed 7 bases at V and 7 bases at J, leaving 7 bases unmatched. CDR1 is SQVTM and CDR2 is ANQGSEA in the germline V gene. CDR3 size: 13 residues. The CDR3: CSGTGTGGSGYTF. CDR3 DNA sequence: TGCAGCGGCACCGGGACAGGGGGCTCTGGCTACACCTTC. Full variable domain (missing parts from reference TRBV29-1 and TRBJ1-2): SAVISQKPSRDICQRGTSLTIQCQVDSQVTMMFWYRQQPGQSLTLIATANQGSEATYESGFVIDKFPISRPNLTFSTLTVSNMSPEDSSIYLCSGTGTGGSGYTFGSGTRLTVV.

The chain combines TRBV11-2 with TRBJ2-1, with 12 bases identical to TRBD2. The CDR3 totals 19 residues. V was clipped by 5 bases and J by 8 bases; unmatched bases: 19. Germline CDR1 and CDR2: SGHAT and FQNNGV. The CDR3 reads CASSRGGGLAGPERDEQFF. The DNA for the CDR3 is TGTGCCAGCAGCCGAGGGGGGGGACTAGCGGGTCCCGAGCGTGATGAGCAGTTCTTC. Filled out from reference TRBV11-2 and TRBJ2-1, the complete variable domain reads EAGVAQSPRYKIIEKRQSVAFWCNPISGHATLYWYQQILGQGPKLLIQFQNNGVVDDSQLPKDRFSAERLKGVDSTLKIQPAKLEDSAVYLCASSRGGGLAGPERDEQFFGPGTRLTVL.

This clone was observed a few times. The chain carries TRBV7-9 and TRBJ2-1; 7 bases map to TRBD2. The CDR3 sequence is 14 residues long. J gave up 8 bases and V 0 bases, and 4 bases lay outside the gene matches. The V gene's germline CDR1 is SEHNR and CDR2 FQNEAQ (reference sequence). The CDR3 DNA follows: TGTGCCAGCAGCTTAGCGGGAGGGTCGCATGAGCAGTTCTTC. It codes for CASSLAGGSHEQFF.

The V and J genes are TRBV28 and TRBJ1-2, with a weak D call TRBD1 (6 bases). V was clipped by 2 bases and J by 2 bases, with 9 bases between them. CDR3 length: 14 amino acids. Germline V gene data show CDR1 as MDHEN and CDR2 as SYDVKM. The CDR3 spells CASSLGGANYGYTF. The CDR3 coding sequence is TGTGCCAGCAGTTTAGGGGGCGCAAACTATGGCTACACCTTC.

This clone was observed once. J is TRBJ1-4 and V is TRBV2; 7 bases line up with TRBD1. V shed 7 bases and J 7 bases; nucleotides not matched to a gene: 9. The length of the CDR3 is 14 residues. Looked up from germline, CDR1 is SNHLY and CDR2 is FYNNEI. The DNA for the CDR3 is TGTGCCAGCATCCAGGGGGGGATGAGTGAAAAACTGTTTTTT. This codes for CASIQGGMSEKLFF.

This sequence joins TRBV27 and TRBJ1-1; D not resolved. The V gene's germline CDR1 is MNHEY and CDR2 SMNVEV (reference sequence). There are 13 residues in the CDR3. Trimming took off 2 bases at V and 4 bases at J, with 8 bases between the two ends. DNA of the CDR3: TGTGCCAGCAGTTTAAGATGGAGCACTGAAGCTTTCTTT. Amino acid sequence: CASSLRWSTEAFF.

This chain uses TRBV5-3 with TRBJ1-2; D uncertain. TRBV5-3 is marked as an open reading frame, function uncertain. This CDR3 is built from 15 residues. V lost 0 bases, J lost 4 bases, and 13 bases lay in between. CDR3 residues: CARSLERCSFYGYTF. DNA for the CDR3: TGTGCCAGAAGCTTGGAGAGGTGTTCCTTCTATGGCTACACCTTC.

V is TRBV4-1 and J is TRBJ2-3, with TRBD2 as a possible D gene (6 bases). Germline lookup yields CDR1 MGHRA and CDR2 YSYEKL. The CDR3 length is 16 residues. Trimming cost V 3 bases and J 4 bases, with 17 bases left between them. The CDR3 region is CASSHPSRDEPDTQYF. Here the CDR3 DNA reads TGCGCCAGCAGCCACCCCTCGCGGGACGAGCCAGATACGCAGTATTTT.

This chain links TRBV7-2 with TRBJ1-3; no definite D call. The CDR3 is made up of 16 amino acids. The germline V gene encodes CDR1 SGHTA and CDR2 FQGNSA. V was pared by 3 bases and J by 1 base, with 13 bases between. The CDR3 here is CASSFGATGSGNTIYF. The DNA of the CDR3 is TGTGCCAGCAGCTTTGGAGCGACGGGATCTGGAAACACCATATATTTT.

This clone was observed a single time. The V gene is TRBV5-4, the J gene TRBJ2-3; 8 positions match TRBD2. Germline trimming cut 0 bases from V and 3 bases from J; bases unmatched to any gene: 6. Germline CDR1 SGHNT, CDR2 YYREEE (reference sequence). The CDR3 spans 16 residues. The CDR3 here is CASSLGTGGPTDTQYF. The CDR3 coding sequence is TGTGCCAGCAGCTTGGGCACGGGAGGGCCAACAGATACGCAGTATTTT.

This clone has just one count. The chain carries TRBV6-5 and TRBJ2-7, with TRBD2 matching 9 bases. The J segment lost 4 bases and the V segment lost 0 bases, leaving 7 bases of the junction unmatched. In germline, CDR1 is MNHEY, CDR2 SVGAGI. The CDR3 is 16 amino acids. This CDR3 is CASSYSWDSGRYEQYF. DNA for the CDR3: TGTGCCAGCAGTTACTCGTGGGATAGCGGGAGATACGAGCAGTACTTC.

V is TRBV10-2 and J is TRBJ2-5; a possible D gene is TRBD2 (5 bases). Trimming shortened V by 7 bases and J by 3 bases, and 18 bases separated the two germline ends. CDR1 is WSHSY, CDR2 SAAADI, per germline. This CDR3 comprises 15 residues. The CDR3 protein is CASTGRTGSEETQYF. CDR3 sequence (DNA): TGCGCCAGCACCGGTAGGACTGGGTCGGAAGAGACCCAGTACTTC.

V gene TRBV5-4 combines with J gene TRBJ1-1; 7 nucleotides match TRBD1. V shed 2 bases and J 4 bases; nucleotides not matched to a gene: 11. The germline V gene has CDR1 SGHNT and CDR2 YYREEE (reference sequence). This CDR3 is 16 amino acids long. As DNA, the CDR3 is TGTGCCAGCAGCTTCCCCCAAGGGGACAGTCGCACTGAAGCTTTCTTT. Translating it yields CASSFPQGDSRTEAFF.

In the case of this clone: Other DNA sequences of this sample code for an identical CDR3. This chain uses TRBV28 with TRBJ1-5; 9 bases agree with TRBD1. Germline V CDR1 and CDR2: MDHEN, SYDVKM. CDR3 length equals 14 residues. The junction had 3 bases not matched to a gene; V was cut back by 5 bases and J by 4 bases. In nucleotides, the CDR3 is TGTGCCAGCAGTCCCGGGACAGGGAATCAGCCCCAGCATTTT. Translated, it gives CASSPGTGNQPQHF.

The V and J genes are TRBV14 and TRBJ1-2; D is perhaps TRBD1 (6 bases). Between the trimmed V and J ends, which lost 2 bases and 4 bases, there was a span of 17 bases. The V gene's germline CDR1 is SGHDN and CDR2 FVKESK. This CDR3 spans 16 amino acids. CDR3 region: CASSQQWDTSSYGYTF. DNA for the CDR3: TGTGCCAGCAGCCAACAGTGGGACACCTCTAGCTATGGCTACACCTTC. Full variable domain (rest looked up from reference TRBV14 and TRBJ1-2): EAGVTQFPSHSVIEKGQTVTLRCDPISGHDNLYWYRRVMGKEIKFLLHFVKESKQDESGMPNNRFLAERTGGTYSTLKVQPAELEDSGVYFCASSQQWDTSSYGYTFGSGTRLTVV.

CDR3: CAWSRWESTGELFF. In DNA, the CDR3 is TGTGCCTGGAGTAGGTGGGAGTCCACCGGGGAGCTGTTTTTT. The chain is built from TRBV30 and TRBJ2-2; tentatively, D is TRBD2 (5 bases). Trimming pared 2 bases from V and 4 bases from J, leaving 11 bases between. The CDR3 is 14 residues long. Per the germline V gene, CDR1 is GTSNPN and CDR2 is SVGIG (reference sequence).

The chain couples TRBV5-4 to TRBJ1-6; 8 nucleotides align to TRBD1. The CDR3 is 15 residues long. J was trimmed by 9 bases and V by 1 base; bases with no gene match: 6. Looked up from germline, CDR1 is SGHNT and CDR2 is YYREEE (reference sequence). CDR3 sequence (DNA): TGTGCCAGCAGCTTGAACAGGGGGTCGGGTTCACCCCTCCACTTT. Protein: CASSLNRGSGSPLHF.

The chain carries TRBV9 and TRBJ1-1; D is undetermined. Trimming cost V 0 bases and J 0 bases, with 6 bases left between them. The germline V gene encodes CDR1 SGDLS and CDR2 YYNGEE. CDR3 size: 14 residues. CDR3 sequence (DNA): TGTGCCAGCAGCGTAGCGGGTTTGAACACTGAAGCTTTCTTT. Residues: CASSVAGLNTEAFF. The variable domain in full, with the rest retrieved from reference TRBV9 and TRBJ1-1, is DSGVTQTPKHLITATGQRVTLRCSPRSGDLSVYWYQQSLDQGLQFLIQYYNGEERAKGNILERFSAQQFPDLHSELNLSSLELGDSALYFCASSVAGLNTEAFFGQGTRLTVV.

The rearrangement uses TRBV5-8 and TRBJ1-5; D may be TRBD1 (5 bases). The V gene lost 1 base and the J gene lost 6 bases, with 11 bases spanning the gap. This CDR3 spans 14 amino acids. Germline lookup yields CDR1 SGHTS and CDR2 YDEGEE. CDR3 nucleotide sequence: TGTGCCAGCAGCTTGACCCAGGGCGGTCAGCCCCAGCATTTT. Its translation: CASSLTQGGQPQHF.

This chain uses TRBV28 with TRBJ1-3; possible D gene TRBD1, 5 bases. Trimming cost V 6 bases and J 3 bases, with 12 bases left between them. The CDR3 has 14 amino acids. CDR1 is MDHEN and CDR2 is SYDVKM in the germline V gene. The CDR3 is CASSQGVGGNTIYF. The CDR3 nucleotides are TGTGCCAGCAGCCAAGGGGTCGGTGGAAACACCATATATTTT.

This clone was counted between two and nine times. The genes are TRBV6-2 or TRBV6-3 and TRBJ1-3, with 8 bases fitting TRBD1. Germline assignment: CDR1 MNHEY and CDR2 SVGEGT. This CDR3 has 17 amino acids. Losses at the gene ends were 5 bases for V and 0 bases for J; bases not matched to a gene: 9. This CDR3 reads CASSTGTGPSSGNTIYF. The CDR3 bases are TGTGCCAGCAGTACTGGGACAGGACCCAGCTCTGGAAACACCATATATTTT.

The V and J genes are TRBV6-5 and TRBJ2-1, with D tentatively TRBD1 (6 bases). This CDR3 region has 14 residues. Germline-derived CDR1 and CDR2 are MNHEY and SVGAGI. V was clipped by 4 bases and J by 0 bases, with 7 bases between them. The CDR3 sequence: CASSSQGSYNEQFF. The CDR3 DNA is TGTGCCAGCAGTTCACAGGGCTCCTACAATGAGCAGTTCTTC.

The chain couples TRBV4-1 to TRBJ1-2; TRBD1 is a possible D gene (6 bases). This CDR3 has 15 amino acids. Germline V gives CDR1 MGHRA, CDR2 YSYEKL. Trimming shortened V by 0 bases and J by 5 bases, and 13 bases separated the two germline ends. DNA of the CDR3: TGCGCCAGCAGCCAAGACAGGGGTGAGCGGTATGGCTACACCTTC. Its translation is CASSQDRGERYGYTF.

The chain couples TRBV27 to TRBJ2-5; no reliable D call. The CDR3 runs 15 residues. Germline V gene sequence: CDR1 MNHEY, CDR2 SMNVEV (reference sequence). Trimming took 6 bases from V and 0 from J, leaving 14 bases between them. The CDR3 sequence is CASSSSPGYQETQYF. For the CDR3, the DNA is TGTGCCAGCAGCTCTTCCCCGGGTTACCAAGAGACCCAGTACTTC.

The rearrangement links TRBV7-2 to TRBJ2-7, with 11 bases matching TRBD2. Germline assignment: CDR1 SGHTA and CDR2 FQGNSA. Trimming at V came to 2 bases and at J to 0 bases, leaving 6 bases not matched to a gene. CDR3 length: 17 amino acids. The chain's CDR3 is CASSLRGLADFSYEQYF. For the CDR3, the DNA is TGTGCCAGCAGCTTAAGGGGACTAGCGGACTTCTCCTACGAGCAGTACTTC.

This clone was observed once. The CDR3, as DNA: TGTGCCACCAGCAGAGAGAGCCTCAGGAGGAGGCATCCATACGAGCAGTACTTC. Its protein product is CATSRESLRRRHPYEQYF. This chain uses TRBV15 with TRBJ2-7; perhaps TRBD2 as D (5 bases). The CDR3 runs to 18 residues. Germline loops: CDR1 LNHNV, CDR2 YYDKDF (reference sequence). V lost 0 bases and J 4 bases, leaving 22 bases between the germline ends. The whole variable domain, remainder taken from reference TRBV15 and TRBJ2-7, is DAMVIQNPRYQVTQFGKPVTLSCSQTLNHNVMYWYQQKSSQAPKLLFHYYDKDFNNEADTPDNFQSRRPNTSFCFLDIRSPGLGDTAMYLCATSRESLRRRHPYEQYFGPGTRLTVT.

The rearrangement links TRBV28 to TRBJ2-1; D possibly corresponds to TRBD1 (6 bases). V lost 5 bases, J lost 10 bases, and 24 bases lay in between. The length of the CDR3 is 16 residues. From germline, CDR1 is MDHEN and CDR2 SYDVKM. Written as DNA, the CDR3 is TGTGCCAGCAGTGACAATCTAGCTGTGGGGGCCTTCGAGCAGTTCTTC. Amino acids: CASSDNLAVGAFEQFF.

The V call is TRBV30, the J call TRBJ1-2; 9 bases align to TRBD1. The CDR3 contains 14 residues. Germline assignment: CDR1 GTSNPN and CDR2 SVGIG (reference sequence). Germline trimming cut 0 bases from V and 4 bases from J; bases unmatched to any gene: 3. DNA of the CDR3: TGTGCCTGGAGTGTACCGGGACAGGGCTATGGCTACACCTTC. Translating gives CAWSVPGQGYGYTF.